Listed below are T cell receptor beta chains from one sample, sequenced in a study of cytomegalovirus exposure and HLA in healthy donors. Some clones are missing from TCRdb's copy, which holds only in-frame ones; the method was immunoSEQ multiplex PCR. The sample shows about 110,000 clones, 50% to 70% of them seen only once. Specimen: PBMCs. These receptors came from a man under 40 in good health and CMV-seropositive. Both conserved end residues are part of each CDR3. Fields, in order: D gene, clone size, J gene, V gene, CDR3 protein, CDR3 DNA. A D gene is named only where the DNA matches it firmly. Size values are once, few and many counts, or a class for expanded clones, and some rows have none.

d_call: NA
clone_size: NA
j_call: TRBJ1-6
v_call: TRBV10-3
cdr3_aa: CAISERGGNSPLHF
cdr3_nt: TGTGCCATCAGTGAGAGGGGTGGTAATTCACCCCTCCACTTT

d_call: TRBD2
clone_size: few
j_call: TRBJ2-5
v_call: TRBV7-9
cdr3_aa: CASSKTSGGSKYF
cdr3_nt: TGTGCCAGCAGCAAGACTAGCGGGGGCTCTAAGTACTTC

d_call: NA
clone_size: NA
j_call: TRBJ1-1
v_call: TRBV7-9
cdr3_aa: CATKSFGLLNTEAFF
cdr3_nt: TGTGCCACCAAGTCCTTCGGTCTTCTGAACACTGAAGCTTTCTTT

d_call: TRBD1
clone_size: few
j_call: TRBJ1-6
v_call: TRBV6-5
cdr3_aa: CASAGTGGSPLHF
cdr3_nt: TGTGCCAGCGCCGGGACAGGGGGGTCACCCCTCCACTTT

d_call: TRBD1
clone_size: NA
j_call: TRBJ2-5
v_call: TRBV6-5
cdr3_aa: CASSLQGAPQETQYF
cdr3_nt: TGTGCCAGCAGTTTACAGGGGGCGCCCCAGGAGACCCAGTACTTC

d_call: NA
clone_size: NA
j_call: TRBJ2-2
v_call: TRBV14
cdr3_aa: CASSQAVNTGELFF
cdr3_nt: TGTGCCAGCAGCCAAGCTGTCAACACCGGGGAGCTGTTTTTT

d_call: TRBD2
clone_size: few
j_call: TRBJ2-5
v_call: TRBV7-3
cdr3_aa: CASSSGLAGETQYF
cdr3_nt: TGTGCCAGCAGCTCGGGACTAGCGGGGGAGACCCAGTACTTC

d_call: TRBD1
clone_size: NA
j_call: TRBJ1-6
v_call: TRBV7-9
cdr3_aa: CASSLGQGIYNSPLHF
cdr3_nt: TGTGCCAGCAGCTTGGGACAGGGAATTTATAATTCACCCCTCCACTTT

d_call: TRBD2
clone_size: NA
j_call: TRBJ2-7
v_call: TRBV5-1
cdr3_aa: CASSLGISGGDYEQYF
cdr3_nt: TGCGCCAGCAGCTTGGGGATATCGGGGGGTGATTACGAGCAGTACTTC

d_call: NA
clone_size: NA
j_call: TRBJ1-1
v_call: TRBV6-4
cdr3_aa: CASSARPGLLRTEAFF
cdr3_nt: TGTGCCAGCAGCGCCCGGCCGGGTTTATTAAGGACTGAAGCTTTCTTT

d_call: TRBD2
clone_size: once
j_call: TRBJ2-3
v_call: TRBV12-5
cdr3_aa: CASGLAGNTDTQYF
cdr3_nt: TGTGCTAGTGGGCTAGCGGGTAACACAGATACGCAGTATTTT

d_call: TRBD2
clone_size: NA
j_call: TRBJ2-3
v_call: TRBV6-1
cdr3_aa: CASIRRGSTDTQYF
cdr3_nt: TGTGCCAGCATAAGGCGGGGGAGCACAGATACGCAGTATTTT

d_call: NA
clone_size: NA
j_call: TRBJ2-5
v_call: TRBV4-1
cdr3_aa: CASSHGTQQETQYF
cdr3_nt: TGCGCCAGCAGCCATGGGACTCAACAAGAGACCCAGTACTTC

d_call: TRBD2
clone_size: NA
j_call: TRBJ2-7
v_call: TRBV4-1
cdr3_aa: CASSQGLAGGRRGEQYF
cdr3_nt: TGCGCCAGCAGCCAAGGACTAGCGGGGGGGCGGCGGGGCGAGCAGTACTTC

d_call: TRBD1
clone_size: NA
j_call: TRBJ1-2
v_call: TRBV27
cdr3_aa: CASRRTGGNYGYTF
cdr3_nt: TGTGCCAGCAGGCGGACAGGGGGGAACTATGGCTACACCTTC

d_call: NA
clone_size: NA
j_call: TRBJ1-4
v_call: TRBV2
cdr3_aa: CASSLQVDLAREKLFF
cdr3_nt: TGTGCCAGTTCTCTGCAGGTAGACCTCGCTCGAGAAAAACTGTTTTTT

d_call: NA
clone_size: once
j_call: TRBJ2-2
v_call: TRBV7-8
cdr3_aa: CASSLRTANTGELFF
cdr3_nt: TGTGCCAGCAGCTTAAGGACAGCGAACACCGGGGAGCTGTTTTTT

d_call: NA
clone_size: NA
j_call: TRBJ1-1
v_call: TRBV14
cdr3_aa: CASSQGVRNTEAFF
cdr3_nt: TGTGCCAGCAGCCAAGGTGTCAGGAACACTGAAGCTTTCTTT

d_call: TRBD1
clone_size: few
j_call: TRBJ1-2
v_call: TRBV27
cdr3_aa: CASSPTFGTAINYGYTF
cdr3_nt: TGTGCCAGCAGTCCCACCTTCGGGACAGCAATTAACTATGGCTACACCTTC

d_call: NA
clone_size: NA
j_call: TRBJ1-1
v_call: TRBV4-1
cdr3_aa: CASSLTLAGEAFF
cdr3_nt: TGCGCCAGCAGCCTAACTCTGGCGGGTGAAGCTTTCTTT

d_call: TRBD1
clone_size: NA
j_call: TRBJ1-6
v_call: TRBV7-8
cdr3_aa: CASSYTGGESPLHF
cdr3_nt: TGTGCCAGCAGCTACACAGGGGGCGAATCACCCCTCCACTTT

d_call: NA
clone_size: NA
j_call: TRBJ2-7
v_call: TRBV6-1
cdr3_aa: CASRDRPYEQYF
cdr3_nt: TGTGCCAGCAGGGACAGACCCTACGAGCAGTACTTC

d_call: TRBD1
clone_size: NA
j_call: TRBJ1-5
v_call: TRBV9
cdr3_aa: CASRGDREGVGPQHF
cdr3_nt: TGTGCCAGCAGAGGGGACAGGGAGGGGGTAGGGCCCCAGCATTTT

d_call: NA
clone_size: NA
j_call: TRBJ1-5
v_call: TRBV2
cdr3_aa: CASRAPGAGDSNQPQHF
cdr3_nt: TGTGCCAGCAGGGCCCCGGGGGCGGGGGATAGCAATCAGCCCCAGCATTTT